The next 2 T cell receptor beta chains were all read from a single sample in a study of cytomegalovirus exposure and HLA in healthy donors. The PCR made use of 60 Vbeta and 13 Jbeta primers. Libraries were prepared by immunoSEQ multiplex PCR; TCRdb keeps only in-frame clonotypes and omits some of them. The sample lists under 250,000 clones, over 60% seen once, with 0.63% in the top ten. The sample comprised PBMCs. The receptors derive from a young man in good health and CMV-seronegative.

The CDR3 here is CASSFCGTSGRCQETQYF. CDR3 in DNA: TGTGCCAGCAGCTTTTGCGGGACTAGCGGGAGATGCCAAGAGACCCAGTACTTC. The V gene is TRBV5-8, the J gene TRBJ2-5; 14 nucleotides align to TRBD2. This CDR3 has 18 residues. CDR1 is SGHTS and CDR2 is YDEGEE in the germline V gene. Losses at the gene ends were 2 bases for V and 1 base for J; bases not matched to a gene: 7.

The rearrangement links TRBV5-1 to TRBJ1-5; TRBD1 matches at 7 bases. CDR1 and CDR2 (germline): SGHRS, YFSETQ. This CDR3 is built from 15 residues. V was clipped by 4 bases and J by 5 bases; unmatched bases: 9. As DNA, the CDR3 is TGCGCCAGCAGCGACGCTGGGACAGACTATCAGCCCCAGCATTTT. It yields the protein CASSDAGTDYQPQHF.